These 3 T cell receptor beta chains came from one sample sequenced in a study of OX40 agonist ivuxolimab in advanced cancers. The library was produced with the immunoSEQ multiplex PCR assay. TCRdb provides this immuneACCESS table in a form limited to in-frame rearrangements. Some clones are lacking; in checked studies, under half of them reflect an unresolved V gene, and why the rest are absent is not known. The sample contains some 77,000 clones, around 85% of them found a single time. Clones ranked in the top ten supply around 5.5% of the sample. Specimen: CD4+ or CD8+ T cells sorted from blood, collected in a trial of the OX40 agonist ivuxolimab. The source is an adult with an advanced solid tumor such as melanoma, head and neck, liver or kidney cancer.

The CDR3 nucleotides read TGTGCCAGCAGTGAAGGCCCAAGAGACACAGATACGCAGTATTTT. Encoded protein: CASSEGPRDTDTQYF. This sequence joins TRBV2 and TRBJ2-3; no firm D call. Trimming took 1 base from V and 2 from J, leaving 10 bases between them. The CDR3 extends over 15 amino acids. Germline assignment: CDR1 SNHLY and CDR2 FYNNEI. The variable domain in full, completed from reference TRBV2 and TRBJ2-3, reads EPEVTQTPSHQVTQMGQEVILRCVPISNHLYFYWYRQILGQKVEFLVSFYNNEISEKSEIFDDQFSVERPDGSNFTLKIRSTKLEDSAMYFCASSEGPRDTDTQYFGPGTRLTVL.

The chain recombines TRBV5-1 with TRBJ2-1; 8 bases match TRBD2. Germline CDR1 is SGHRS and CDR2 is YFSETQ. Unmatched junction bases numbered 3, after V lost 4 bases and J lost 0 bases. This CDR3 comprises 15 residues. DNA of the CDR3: TGCGCCAGCAGCCTCACTAGCGGCTCCTACAATGAGCAGTTCTTC. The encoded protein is CASSLTSGSYNEQFF.

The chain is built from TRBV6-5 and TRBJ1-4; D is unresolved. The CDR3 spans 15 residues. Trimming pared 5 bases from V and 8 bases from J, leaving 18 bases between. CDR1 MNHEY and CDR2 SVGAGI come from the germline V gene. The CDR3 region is CASSTLAGVVEKLFF. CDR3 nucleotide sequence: TGTGCCAGCAGTACCCTGGCCGGGGTTGTAGAAAAACTGTTTTTT.